The 27 T cell receptor beta chains given below trace back to one sample, sequenced in a study of human T cells and chemical hapten exposure. Indicated time point: patch test 2, 6 weeks after DPC sensitization. Treatment defined: therapeutic diphenylcyclopropenone sensitization with weekly scalp DPC. TCRdb re-analysed the RACE reads in MiXCR, keeping a single row per CDR3 protein. The data hold about 400,000 distinct CDR3 sequences, with 6% to 7% observed a single time. The material was whole blood, obtained in connection with sensitization to the hapten diphenylcyclopropenone (DPC). These receptors came from a woman aged 18-35 years with alopecia areata. Some clones in this sample may be carry-over from other donors' samples.

This rearrangement joins TRBV4-3 to TRBJ1-2; D gene ambiguous. The CDR3 consists of 14 residues. Trimming left V 3 bases short and J 6 bases short, with 14 bases between. In germline, CDR1 is LGHNA, CDR2 YSLEER. CDR3 protein: CASSQGGSIHGYTF. CDR3 nucleotides: TGCGCCAGCAGCCAGGGCGGGAGTATCCATGGCTACACCTTC.

At least ten counts were recorded for this clonotype. The V and J genes are TRBV5-1 and TRBJ1-1, with 7 bases that match TRBD1. The V and J ends lost 3 bases and 0 bases, in that order; junction bases with no gene match: 5. The CDR3 sequence is 15 residues long. CDR1 is SGHRS and CDR2 is YFSETQ in the germline V gene. CDR3 bases: TGCGCCAGCAGCTGGGGACAGCTACTGAACACTGAAGCTTTCTTT. Its translation is CASSWGQLLNTEAFF.

The genes are TRBV11-2 and TRBJ2-3, with D perhaps given as TRBD1 or TRBD2 (5 bases each). V was clipped by 2 bases and J by 10 bases, with 10 bases between them. The CDR3 runs to 12 residues. Germline V CDR1 and CDR2: SGHAT, FQNNGV. CDR3 loop: CASSLSEGPQYF. CDR3 DNA: TGTGCCAGCAGCTTATCTGAGGGACCGCAGTATTTT.

In its sample, this clonotype was seen many times. This chain connects TRBV7-2 to TRBJ1-6, with D unresolved. Trimming left V 0 bases short and J 0 bases short, with 15 bases between. The CDR3 sequence is 19 residues long. The germline V gene encodes CDR1 SGHTA and CDR2 FQGNSA. In DNA form, the CDR3 reads TGTGCCAGCAGCTTAGCTAGGTGGCGGAGGAGCTCCTATAATTCACCCCTCCACTTT. Its translation: CASSLARWRRSSYNSPLHF.

V and J are TRBV5-1 and TRBJ1-4; perhaps TRBD1 as D (6 bases). V lost 1 base, J lost 0 bases, and 10 bases lay in between. This CDR3 spans 16 amino acids. The germline gives CDR1 SGHRS, CDR2 YFSETQ. CDR3 DNA: TGCGCCAGCAGCTTGTCAGGGGCAACAACTAATGAAAAACTGTTTTTT. This gives the protein CASSLSGATTNEKLFF.

The rearrangement uses TRBV6-5 and TRBJ2-7; D may be TRBD2 (7 bases). V was shortened by 6 bases and J by 0 bases, with 15 bases between the two germline ends. The V gene's germline CDR1 is MNHEY and CDR2 SVGAGI. The CDR3 loop spans 15 amino acids. The CDR3 DNA reads as TGTGCCAGCAGGACAAGGGGGGGAAGCTCCTACGAGCAGTACTTC. Translation: CASRTRGGSSYEQYF.

This clonotype came up a few times. The chain has TRBV7-2 and TRBJ2-3; a possible D gene is TRBD2 (6 bases). This CDR3 has 15 residues. Germline lookup yields CDR1 SGHTA and CDR2 FQGNSA. Trimming stripped 4 bases from V and 1 base from J, with 12 bases between. CDR3 sequence (DNA): TGTGCCAGCAGCTATCGGGACTTACGCACAGATACGCAGTATTTT. Encoded protein: CASSYRDLRTDTQYF.

The genes are TRBV7-9 and TRBJ1-1; D not certain. V was cut by 7 bases and J by 10 bases, with 13 bases left in between. Germline CDR1 reads SEHNR; CDR2 reads FQNEAQ (reference sequence). This CDR3 is built from 11 residues. CDR3 bases: TGTGCCAGCACCTCCCAGCGGGGAGCTTTCTTT. Encoded protein: CASTSQRGAFF.

This clonotype was seen a handful of times. The chain combines TRBV7-9 with TRBJ2-1; 11 bases fit TRBD1. CDR1 SEHNR and CDR2 FQNEAQ come from the germline V gene (reference sequence). Unmatched junction bases numbered 5, after V lost 5 bases and J lost 5 bases. The CDR3 has 15 residues. The CDR3 bases are TGTGCCAGCAGCAAACGGACAGGGGGCCACAATGAGCAGTTCTTC. Its translation is CASSKRTGGHNEQFF. Combining the CDR3 with reference TRBV7-9 and TRBJ2-1 gives the whole variable domain DTGVSQNPRHKITKRGQNVTFRCDPISEHNRLYWYRQTLGQGPEFLTYFQNEAQLEKSRLLSDRFSAERPKGSFSTLEIQRTEQGDSAMYLCASSKRTGGHNEQFFGPGTRLTVL.

This clonotype was counted at least ten times. The chain carries TRBV5-1 and TRBJ1-2; D remains unclear. Germline V gives CDR1 SGHRS, CDR2 YFSETQ. Trimming cost V 2 bases and J 4 bases, with 12 bases left between them. CDR3 length equals 14 residues. The CDR3 sequence is CASSLSGNGYGYTF. The DNA for the CDR3 is TGCGCCAGCAGCTTAAGCGGAAATGGCTATGGCTACACCTTC.

This clonotype was seen a handful of times. The chain carries TRBV5-1 and TRBJ2-7, with 8 bases identical to TRBD2. The CDR3 is made up of 15 amino acids. Germline CDR1 reads SGHRS; CDR2 reads YFSETQ. V shed 1 base, J shed 2 bases, and the junction held 5 bases outside the gene matches. In DNA, the CDR3 is TGCGCCAGCAGCTTGTCGGGGGGGAATGCCTACGAGCAGTACTTC. It translates to CASSLSGGNAYEQYF.

Many counts were recorded for this clonotype. The chain couples TRBV27 to TRBJ2-5, with D uncertain. The CDR3 is 13 residues long. Trimming removed 5 bases from V and 3 bases from J, with 10 bases in between. Per the germline V gene, CDR1 is MNHEY and CDR2 is SMNVEV (reference sequence). In DNA form, the CDR3 reads TGTGCCAGCAGTCCCGGAATTGAAGAGACCCAGTACTTC. This codes for CASSPGIEETQYF.

This sequence joins TRBV7-9 and TRBJ2-4; 10 bases fit TRBD1. CDR3 size: 14 residues. Germline-derived CDR1 and CDR2 are SEHNR and FQNEAQ (reference sequence). The V and J ends lost 5 bases and 8 bases, in that order; junction bases with no gene match: 6. The CDR3 sequence: CASSPRDRGHIQYF. The DNA of the CDR3 is TGTGCCAGCAGCCCAAGGGACAGGGGCCACATTCAGTACTTC.

This clonotype showed up many times. CDR3: CSATKGDEQYF. In DNA, the CDR3 is TGCAGCGCAACAAAGGGGGACGAGCAGTACTTC. This chain uses TRBV29-1 with TRBJ2-7; perhaps TRBD1 as D (6 bases). Germline V gene sequence: CDR1 SQVTM, CDR2 ANQGSEA. This CDR3 comprises 11 residues. Trimming removed 7 bases at V and 5 bases at J, with 12 bases between.

This clonotype has a handful of counts. This chain joins TRBV7-2 and TRBJ2-1; D not resolved. The CDR3 has 16 amino acids. The V end was cut by 1 base, the J end by 2 bases, with 12 bases between. CDR1 is SGHTA and CDR2 is FQGNSA in the germline V gene. In nucleotides, the CDR3 is TGTGCCAGCAGCTTAGGATCACGCTCTGCCTACAATGAGCAGTTCTTC. It is translated as CASSLGSRSAYNEQFF.

This clonotype was counted many times. J is TRBJ1-1 and V is TRBV6-1; D remains ambiguous. CDR3 length: 13 residues. Germline CDR1 and CDR2: MNHNS and SASEGT. V was shortened by 5 bases and J by 5 bases, with 12 bases between the two germline ends. This CDR3 reads CASSPSGWTEAFF. In nucleotides, the CDR3 is TGTGCCAGCAGTCCGTCGGGCTGGACTGAAGCTTTCTTT.

This clonotype occurred a few times. This chain joins TRBV5-1 and TRBJ2-3; no reliable D call. Trimming pared 0 bases from V and 0 bases from J, leaving 8 bases between. Germline assignment: CDR1 SGHRS and CDR2 YFSETQ. The CDR3 consists of 15 residues. The CDR3 coding sequence is TGCGCCAGCAGCTTGGCCGCGAGAAGCACAGATACGCAGTATTTT. It yields the protein CASSLAARSTDTQYF.

The chain uses TRBV9 and TRBJ1-1, with no clear D. V was cut by 2 bases and J by 0 bases, with 5 bases left in between. Germline V gives CDR1 SGDLS, CDR2 YYNGEE. The CDR3 is 13 amino acids. The CDR3 DNA follows: TGTGCCAGCAGCGTCCACTTGAACACTGAAGCTTTCTTT. It is translated as CASSVHLNTEAFF. The variable domain in full, completed from reference TRBV9 and TRBJ1-1, reads DSGVTQTPKHLITATGQRVTLRCSPRSGDLSVYWYQQSLDQGLQFLIQYYNGEERAKGNILERFSAQQFPDLHSELNLSSLELGDSALYFCASSVHLNTEAFFGQGTRLTVV.

This clonotype appeared a few times. The rearrangement links TRBV2 to TRBJ1-6, with 8 bases that match TRBD1. The CDR3 has 13 residues. The V gene's germline CDR1 is SNHLY and CDR2 FYNNEI. V shed 6 bases and J 11 bases; nucleotides not matched to a gene: 6. CDR3: CASRGQGKAPLHF. Written as DNA, the CDR3 is TGTGCCAGCAGAGGACAGGGCAAGGCACCCCTCCACTTT.

This clonotype appeared a few times. The genes are TRBV5-6 and TRBJ2-7; D unclear. V gave up 1 base and J gave up 5 bases, with 10 bases separating them. Germline CDR1 SGHDT, CDR2 YYEEEE. The CDR3 is 13 amino acids. The CDR3 here is CASSLRLGDEQYF. The CDR3 DNA follows: TGTGCCAGCAGCTTGAGGCTTGGTGACGAGCAGTACTTC.

This clonotype was seen many times. The chain uses TRBV5-4 and TRBJ1-2, with 8 nucleotides matching TRBD1. The CDR3 is made up of 14 amino acids. Germline assignment: CDR1 SGHNT and CDR2 YYREEE (reference sequence). Trimming took 4 bases from V and 4 from J; bases not matched to a gene: 6. As DNA, the CDR3 is TGTGCCAGCAGCGGGCAGGACAGGGCCTATGGCTACACCTTC. It yields the protein CASSGQDRAYGYTF.

The chain recombines TRBV7-2 with TRBJ2-5; TRBD1 matches 7 bases. Germline CDR1 reads SGHTA; CDR2 reads FQGNSA. Trimming took 5 bases from V and 1 from J; bases not matched to a gene: 4. There are 14 residues in the CDR3. Written as DNA, the CDR3 is TGTGCCAGCAGCCCAAACAGGGGCCAAGAGACCCAGTACTTC. It yields the protein CASSPNRGQETQYF.

In its sample, this clonotype was seen a few times. V usage is TRBV7-2 and J usage is TRBJ2-3, with D perhaps TRBD1 (6 bases). Germline CDR1 SGHTA, CDR2 FQGNSA. V was cut by 4 bases and J by 8 bases, with 13 bases left in between. The CDR3 is made up of 13 amino acids. Here the CDR3 DNA reads TGTGCCAGCAGCTCCGAGGGGGTCGGTACGCAGTATTTT. It specifies CASSSEGVGTQYF.

The CDR3 DNA reads TGCAGTGCTAGAGATCTTAGCGGGGCTAGCACAGATACGCAGTATTTT. This codes for CSARDLSGASTDTQYF. The chain uses TRBV20-1 and TRBJ2-3; 8 positions match TRBD2. The germline V gene encodes CDR1 DFQATT and CDR2 SNEGSKA (reference sequence). This CDR3 has 16 amino acids. The V and J ends lost 0 bases and 0 bases, in that order; junction bases with no gene match: 5.

This chain links TRBV3-1 with TRBJ2-1, with 10 bases fitting TRBD2. The CDR3 has 14 amino acids. Trimming at V came to 4 bases and at J to 10 bases, leaving 7 bases not matched to a gene. From germline, CDR1 is LGHDT and CDR2 YNNKEL (reference sequence). The CDR3 region has the DNA TGTGCCAGCAGCCGGAGGACTAGCGGAGGGGAGCAGTTCTTC. The encoded protein is CASSRRTSGGEQFF.

In its sample, this clonotype was seen a few times. The gene calls are TRBV4-3 and TRBJ1-6; maybe TRBD1 (5 bases). Trimming took off 3 bases at V and 6 bases at J, with 12 bases between the two ends. The germline CDR1 and CDR2 sequences are LGHNA and YSLEER. CDR3 size: 15 residues. The CDR3 region has the DNA TGCGCCAGCAGCCAGGGGCCCGGCGTTAATTCACCCCTCCACTTT. Encoded protein: CASSQGPGVNSPLHF.

This chain links TRBV4-3 with TRBJ1-2; D not resolved. Between the trimmed V and J ends, which lost 1 base and 3 bases, there was a span of 12 bases. This CDR3 has 15 residues. In germline, CDR1 is LGHNA, CDR2 YSLEER. The CDR3 nucleotides are TGCGCCAGCAGCCAAGGAACTGGGGTGTACTATGGCTACACCTTC. This translates into CASSQGTGVYYGYTF.